What follows describes a single T cell receptor (beta chain). The CDR3 covers 15 residues. V gave up 5 bases and J gave up 0 bases; unmatched junction bases: 4. Germline V lookup: CDR1 SGHVS, CDR2 FNYEAQ. Some clones are missing from TCRdb's copy, which holds only in-frame ones; the method was immunoSEQ multiplex PCR. The sample yields about 54,000 clones, over 80% seen once. The entry originates in a study of blood T cell repertoires in COVID-19. Whole-study context: Some COVID-19 samples were acute and others convalescent; all came from the United States, Italy and Spain. PBMCs, B-cell-depleted T cells, or T cells provided the cDNA or gDNA that made up the material.

The sample was peripheral blood. V gene TRBV7-6 combines with J gene TRBJ2-3, with 8 positions matching TRBD2. The clonotype comes from a man aged 35 to 55 with COVID-19, enrolled during active disease. The CDR3 DNA reads as TGTGCCAGCAGCGCAGCGGGGGCCAGCACAGATACGCAGTATTTT. Translated, it gives CASSAAGASTDTQYF.